The clone carrying this TCR beta chain was seen at least ten times. Its antigen is currently unknown. MiXCR was used by TCRdb to re-call the PCR reads. Of around 26,000 clones listed, about 13% are singletons. The entire patient cohort was treatment-naive prior to thyroid surgery. The sample belongs to a study of metastatic and nonmetastatic thyroid tumors. Study-level information: Samples came from malignant and benign thyroid patients, and repertoires were compared across blood and tumor or nodule tissue. General study points: A significant increase in TCR beta diversity was reportedly seen in malignant thyroid tumors relative to benign nodules, in blood and tumor.

The sample was blood. The clonotype was recovered from a female donor with papillary thyroid cancer or a benign thyroid nodule (not recorded which). Some clones in this sample may be carry-over from other donors' samples.

This CDR3 is CASSLRAGTEAFF. The CDR3 region has the DNA TGTGCCAGCAGCTTACGGGCGGGCACTGAAGCTTTCTTT. The genes are TRBV7-3 and TRBJ1-1, with D uncertain. Trimming stripped 2 bases from V and 4 bases from J, with 8 bases between. The CDR3 contains 13 residues. CDR1 and CDR2 from the germline V gene are SGHTA and FQGTGA.